These 10 T cell receptor beta chains were sequenced from one sample in a study of OX40 agonist ivuxolimab in advanced cancers. The receptor library was made with the immunoSEQ multiplex PCR assay. TCRdb mirrors the immuneACCESS table, restricted to in-frame sequences. Some clones are absent from its copies; in checked studies, under half trace to an unresolved V gene, and the reason for the others is unknown. The sample table holds 65,000 to 90,000 clones, of which around nine tenths were seen once. In total, the top ten clones hold approximately 0.49% of the sample. The sample here was CD4+ or CD8+ T cells sorted from blood, taken in a trial of the OX40 agonist ivuxolimab. These receptors originate from an adult with an advanced solid tumor such as melanoma, head and neck, liver or kidney cancer.

The rearrangement uses TRBV30 and TRBJ2-5; perhaps TRBD1 as D (5 bases). Germline CDR1 GTSNPN, CDR2 SVGIG (reference sequence). The CDR3 runs 14 residues. V was clipped by 2 bases and J by 1 base, with 11 bases between them. The CDR3 region is CAWSQGAFQETQYF. In DNA form, the CDR3 reads TGTGCCTGGAGTCAAGGGGCATTCCAAGAGACCCAGTACTTC. Using reference TRBV30 and TRBJ2-5 for the parts outside the CDR3, the full variable domain is SQTIHQWPATLVQPVGSPLSLECTVEGTSNPNLYWYRQAAGRGLQLLFYSVGIGQISSEVPQNLSASRPQDRQFILSSKKLLLSDSGFYLCAWSQGAFQETQYFGPGTRLLVL.

The CDR3 sequence: CASSLRGNNEQFF. The CDR3 bases are TGTGCCAGCAGTTTGCGGGGGAACAATGAGCAGTTCTTC. V and J are TRBV6-1 and TRBJ2-1, with TRBD2 matching over 7 bases. V was pared by 5 bases and J by 5 bases, with 3 bases of the junction left unmatched. This CDR3 region has 13 residues. Germline values: CDR1 MNHNS, CDR2 SASEGT.

This sequence joins TRBV7-3 and TRBJ2-3, with a weak D call TRBD2 (5 bases). CDR1 is SGHTA and CDR2 is FQGTGA in the germline V gene. CDR3 length: 13 residues. Trimming removed 6 bases from V and 9 bases from J, with 16 bases in between. The CDR3 region is CASRGHLAATQYF. The CDR3 coding sequence is TGTGCCAGCAGAGGTCATCTAGCTGCCACGCAGTATTTT. The whole variable domain, filled in from reference TRBV7-3 and TRBJ2-3, reads GAGVSQTPSNKVTEKGKYVELRCDPISGHTALYWYRQSLGQGPEFLIYFQGTGAADDSGLPNDRFFAVRPEGSVSTLKIQRTERGDSAVYLCASRGHLAATQYFGPGTRLTVL.

This chain connects TRBV7-2 to TRBJ2-1, with TRBD2 identical over 7 bases. V lost 5 bases to trimming and J lost 9 bases; unmatched junction nucleotides: 13. Per the germline V gene, CDR1 is SGHTA and CDR2 is FQGNSA. The CDR3 is made up of 15 amino acids. The CDR3 nucleotides read TGTGCCAGCAGCCCCCTCCGGGGAGGGCCGGGTGAGCAGTTCTTC. Its translation: CASSPLRGGPGEQFF.

The chain links TRBV19 to TRBJ1-5, with D possibly being TRBD1 (6 bases). This CDR3 contains 15 residues. Trimming took off 2 bases at V and 4 bases at J, with 12 bases between the two ends. Per the germline V gene, CDR1 is LNHDA and CDR2 is SQIVND (reference sequence). The CDR3: CASSITRGRNQPQHF. CDR3 coding DNA: TGTGCCAGTAGTATAACCAGGGGAAGGAATCAGCCCCAGCATTTT. Variable domain in full (rest from reference TRBV19 and TRBJ1-5): DGGITQSPKYLFRKEGQNVTLSCEQNLNHDAMYWYRQDPGQGLRLIYYSQIVNDFQKGDIAEGYSVSREKKESFPLTVTSAQKNPTAFYLCASSITRGRNQPQHFGDGTRLSIL.

This clone was observed a few times. The rearrangement uses TRBV27 and TRBJ2-1; possible D gene TRBD2, 5 bases. Trimming removed 2 bases from V and 2 bases from J, with 10 bases in between. This CDR3 region has 15 residues. Germline CDR1 is MNHEY and CDR2 is SMNVEV (reference sequence). The CDR3 loop is CASSLEGQTYNEQFF. CDR3 coding DNA: TGTGCCAGCAGTTTAGAGGGCCAAACCTACAATGAGCAGTTCTTC.

V gene TRBV9 combines with J gene TRBJ1-3; 10 bases match TRBD1. The CDR3 consists of 16 residues. V dropped 4 bases and J dropped 7; count of bases not matched to a gene: 11. Looked up from germline, CDR1 is SGDLS and CDR2 is YYNGEE. This CDR3 is CASSPRVKGQGNTIYF. The CDR3, as DNA: TGTGCCAGCAGCCCCAGGGTTAAGGGACAGGGGAACACCATATATTTT.

V gene TRBV7-2 combines with J gene TRBJ2-3; D remains ambiguous. CDR3 size: 14 residues. Germline lookup yields CDR1 SGHTA and CDR2 FQGNSA. The V end was cut by 1 base, the J end by 1 base, with 6 bases between. The CDR3 DNA follows: TGTGCCAGCAGCTTAGACCGACGCACAGATACGCAGTATTTT. Protein: CASSLDRRTDTQYF.

The chain carries TRBV7-2 and TRBJ2-5, with D unresolved. Looked up from germline, CDR1 is SGHTA and CDR2 is FQGNSA. This CDR3 has 13 residues. V shed 1 base and J shed 4 bases, with 7 bases lying between them. CDR3: CASSLEGLETQYF. CDR3 DNA: TGTGCCAGCAGCTTAGAGGGCCTAGAGACCCAGTACTTC.

The genes are TRBV21-1 and TRBJ2-1; the table gives TRBD2 as D, unverified against the DNA. TRBV21-1 is a documented pseudogene. The CDR3 consists of 17 residues. The CDR3 nucleotides read TGTGCCAGCAGCCCAAGGACTAGCGGGAGTTCCTACAATGAGCAGTTCTTC. This encodes CASSPRTSGSSYNEQFF.